This T cell receptor (beta chain) is from a study of cytomegalovirus exposure and HLA in healthy donors. Study details: In a later analysis, the roughly 120 validation repertoires were reported to have used the same platform as the 666 first-cohort repertoires. Notes on the study in general: TCR beta chains numbering some 160 were designated cytomegalovirus-associated. Clusters of TCRs from the first cohort tended to co-occur in the roughly 120 validation repertoires (as a later analysis found).

A note on this clone: Its antigen is unidentified.

Germline V gene lookup returns CDR1 MNHEY and CDR2 SMNVEV (reference sequence). The V and J ends lost 6 bases and 7 bases, in that order; junction bases with no gene match: 12. The length of the CDR3 is 15 residues. Here immunoSEQ multiplex PCR was the method, and the copy in TCRdb shows in-frame clones only, minus some. The sample contains fewer than 250,000 clones, 87% of which appear only once. The TCR comes from a man younger than 35 in good health and CMV-seronegative. The material sequenced was PBMCs. The chain is built from TRBV27 and TRBJ1-5; 7 bases are a match to TRBD1. The CDR3 DNA follows: TGTGCCAGCAGACCCTACGACAGGGTGGAGCAGCCCCAGCATTTT. Translation: CASRPYDRVEQPQHF.